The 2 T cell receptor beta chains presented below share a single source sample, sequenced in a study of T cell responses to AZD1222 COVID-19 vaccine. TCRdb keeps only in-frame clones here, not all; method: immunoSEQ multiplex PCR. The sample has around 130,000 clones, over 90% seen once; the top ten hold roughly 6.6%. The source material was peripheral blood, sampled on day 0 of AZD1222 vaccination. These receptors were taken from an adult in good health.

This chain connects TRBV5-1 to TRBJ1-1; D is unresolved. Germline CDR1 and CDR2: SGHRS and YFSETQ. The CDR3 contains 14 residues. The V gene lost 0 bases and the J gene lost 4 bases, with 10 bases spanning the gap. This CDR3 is CASSLASPSTEAFF. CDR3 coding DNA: TGCGCCAGCAGCTTGGCCAGTCCCTCCACTGAAGCTTTCTTT.

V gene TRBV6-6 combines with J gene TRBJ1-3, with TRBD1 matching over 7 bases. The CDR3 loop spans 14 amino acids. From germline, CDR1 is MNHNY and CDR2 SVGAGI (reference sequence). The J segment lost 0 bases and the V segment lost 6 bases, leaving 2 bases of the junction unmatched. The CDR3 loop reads CASSPGGSGNTIYF. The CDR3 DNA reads TGTGCCAGCAGCCCAGGGGGCTCTGGAAACACCATATATTTT.